Following are 27 T cell receptor beta chains from one sample sequenced in a study of T cells in Graves' hyperthyroidism and ophthalmopathy. TCR beta CDR3 regions were amplified from RNA. The TCR CDR3 was amplified in a first-round RT-PCR using the HTBI primer set. One entry per CDR3 protein results from TCRdb running MiXCR on the multiplex PCR reads. Among about 300,000 distinct CDR3 sequences listed, 10% to 15% were seen once. The sample taken for sequencing was blood. These TCRs come from a woman in her thirties with Graves' hyperthyroidism that later progressed to Graves' ophthalmopathy.

This clonotype was counted ten times or more. The rearrangement joins TRBV7-8 to TRBJ2-7; TRBD2 matches at 8 bases. CDR1 is SGHVS, CDR2 FQNEAQ, per germline. The V segment lost 1 base and the J segment 4 bases; nucleotides outside the gene matches: 9. CDR3 length: 16 residues. CDR3 bases: TGTGCCAGCAGCTTAGGTTCAGCGGGAGTGTTGTACGAGCAGTACTTC. Residues: CASSLGSAGVLYEQYF.

This clonotype came up a few times. Being one base from a much bigger clone, this may be a read error. The V and J genes are TRBV7-3 and TRBJ2-5; D may be TRBD1 (6 bases). Germline-derived CDR1 and CDR2 are SGHTA and FQGTGA. The CDR3 length is 16 residues. The CDR3 reads CASSLPGPLGQEAQYF. The DNA of the CDR3 is TGTGCCAGCAGCTTACCGGGACCTCTGGGACAAGAGGCCCAGTACTTC.

The CDR3 DNA sequence: TGTGCCAGCAGCCTATCGGAGGTGGGTGAGCAGTTCTTC. Residues: CASSLSEVGEQFF. This chain links TRBV7-6 with TRBJ2-1; the D gene is possibly TRBD2 (5 bases). The CDR3 contains 13 residues. V lost 5 bases and J lost 9, with 14 bases in between. The V gene's germline CDR1 is SGHVS and CDR2 FNYEAQ.

About this clonotype itself: The CDR3 end shows no conserved phenylalanine or tryptophan, and so a read error is likely. J is TRBJ2-3 and V is TRBV6-2 or TRBV6-3; 8 bases align to TRBD1. Germline V CDR1 and CDR2: MNHEY, SVGEGT. Germline trimming cut 5 bases from V and 2 bases from J; bases unmatched to any gene: 6. The CDR3 has 15 amino acids. The CDR3: CASSAQGALTDTQYL. CDR3 bases: TGTGCCAGCAGTGCCCAGGGGGCTCTCACAGATACGCAGTATCTT.

This clonotype was counted at least ten times. The chain uses TRBV6-1 and TRBJ2-3; D perhaps matches TRBD2 (6 bases). The CDR3 extends over 13 amino acids. The V end was cut by 7 bases, the J end by 1 base, with 9 bases between. Germline lookup yields CDR1 MNHNS and CDR2 SASEGT. The CDR3 bases are TGTGCCAGCACCGAGCGGGGCACAGATACGCAGTATTTT. Protein: CASTERGTDTQYF.

The J gene is TRBJ1-4, the V gene TRBV4-3; D not certain. The germline CDR1 and CDR2 sequences are LGHNA and YSLEER. This CDR3 has 14 amino acids. Trimming removed 2 bases from V and 5 bases from J, with 9 bases in between. The CDR3 spells CASSQIPPNEKLFF. CDR3 DNA: TGCGCCAGCAGCCAAATTCCGCCGAATGAAAAACTGTTTTTT.

This chain links TRBV6-2 or TRBV6-3 with TRBJ1-1, with TRBD1 matching 9 bases. The CDR3 is made up of 14 amino acids. Germline lookup yields CDR1 MNHEY and CDR2 SVGEGT. The V and J ends lost 4 bases and 4 bases, in that order; junction bases with no gene match: 4. CDR3 sequence (DNA): TGTGCCAGCAGTTTACTACAGGGGGCCACTGAAGCTTTCTTT. Translating it yields CASSLLQGATEAFF.

This chain joins TRBV6-1 and TRBJ1-4; D may be TRBD1 (5 bases). V shed 6 bases and J shed 7 bases, with 9 bases lying between them. The CDR3 loop spans 12 amino acids. Germline CDR1 MNHNS, CDR2 SASEGT. The CDR3 is CASRGGGEKLFF. The CDR3 coding sequence is TGTGCCAGCAGGGGGGGGGGTGAAAAACTGTTTTTT.

This clonotype was counted at least ten times. The rearrangement joins TRBV10-3 to TRBJ1-5; D is uncertain. Between the trimmed V and J ends, which lost 3 bases and 3 bases, there was a span of 9 bases. The CDR3 runs 14 residues. Per the germline V gene, CDR1 is ENHRY and CDR2 is SYGVKD. The CDR3 spells CAISERPDNQPQHF. The CDR3 region has the DNA TGTGCCATCAGTGAAAGGCCAGACAATCAGCCCCAGCATTTT.

This clonotype has a handful of counts. This sequence joins TRBV5-8 and TRBJ2-3, with 13 bases fitting TRBD2. There are 16 residues in the CDR3. Per germline, CDR1 SGHTS and CDR2 YDEGEE. Germline trimming cut 4 bases from V and 6 bases from J; bases unmatched to any gene: 8. The CDR3 DNA sequence: TGTGCCAGCAGCCCCGGACTAGCGGGAGTTCTGGATACGCAGTATTTT. It specifies CASSPGLAGVLDTQYF.

A word on this clonotype: A read error may be the cause here, since a much bigger clone is one base away. The chain uses TRBV16 and TRBJ1-1; 10 bases agree with TRBD1. Trimming removed 6 bases from V and 10 bases from J; junction bases left unmatched: 11. The length of the CDR3 is 14 residues. Germline-derived CDR1 and CDR2 are KGHSY and FQNENV. The CDR3 bases are TGTGCCAGCAGACCCGGGACAGGGGTCGCTGGAGCTTTCTTT. Protein product: CASRPGTGVAGAFF.

Many counts were recorded for this clonotype. The gene calls are TRBV6-5 and TRBJ2-3; D gene uncertain. The ends were cut back, 0 bases at V and 4 bases at J, with 5 bases in the middle. The CDR3 totals 13 residues. Germline CDR1 is MNHEY and CDR2 is SVGAGI. The CDR3 spells CASSYSLADTQYF. The CDR3 DNA reads TGTGCCAGCAGTTACTCTTTGGCAGATACGCAGTATTTT.

The CDR3 loop reads CASSPTWGLAGVAKNIQYF. As DNA, the CDR3 is TGTGCCAGCAGCCCCACCTGGGGACTAGCGGGAGTTGCCAAAAACATTCAGTACTTC. V gene TRBV9 combines with J gene TRBJ2-4; 14 positions agree with TRBD2. Per germline, CDR1 SGDLS and CDR2 YYNGEE. This CDR3 region has 19 residues. Trimming cost V 4 bases and J 1 base; bases outside gene matches: 10.

This clonotype was recorded many times. The chain has TRBV28 and TRBJ2-5; perhaps D is TRBD1 or TRBD2 (6 bases each). V was trimmed by 8 bases and J by 4 bases, leaving 32 bases between them. This CDR3 has 19 amino acids. CDR1 and CDR2 (germline): MDHEN, SYDVKM. The CDR3 DNA is TGTGCCAGCGGGGGCAGGGTGGCGGGGTTTCTAGCGCTCTCAGAGACCCAGTACTTC. Protein sequence: CASGGRVAGFLALSETQYF.

This clonotype was counted many times. The gene calls are TRBV20-1 and TRBJ1-4, with D maybe TRBD1 (5 bases). This CDR3 comprises 10 residues. V was trimmed by 6 bases and J by 6 bases, leaving 5 bases between them. CDR1 is DFQATT, CDR2 SNEGSKA, per germline (reference sequence). The CDR3 sequence is CSAGDEKLFF. The CDR3 bases are TGCAGTGCAGGGGATGAAAAACTGTTTTTT.

This clonotype was picked up many times. V is TRBV29-1 and J is TRBJ2-3; 8 bases line up with TRBD1. This CDR3 is built from 14 residues. J gave up 6 bases and V 6 bases, and 11 bases lay outside the gene matches. Germline assignment: CDR1 SQVTM and CDR2 ANQGSEA. In DNA form, the CDR3 reads TGCAGCGTCCAAGGACAGGGTGGGAGGGATACGCAGTATTTT. It translates to CSVQGQGGRDTQYF.

As concerns this clonotype: Its ends do not fully match the called genes, so a read error is possible. V usage is TRBV19 and J usage is TRBJ1-1; D possibly corresponds to TRBD1 (6 bases). The germline gives CDR1 LNHDA, CDR2 SQIVND (reference sequence). The CDR3 has 12 amino acids. The CDR3: CANSIRGTEAFF. The CDR3 nucleotides read TGTGCCAATAGTATTCGCGGGACAGAAGCTTTCTTT. The variable domain in full, completed from reference TRBV19 and TRBJ1-1, reads DGGITQSPKYLFRKEGQNVTLSCEQNLNHDAMYWYRQDPGQGLRLIYYSQIVNDFQKGDIAEGYSVSREKKESFPLTVTSAQKNPTAFYLCANSIRGTEAFFGQGTRLTVV.

The table lists this clonotype with many counts. The V call is TRBV20-1, the J call TRBJ1-1, with D unclear. The CDR3 has 14 residues. CDR1 DFQATT and CDR2 SNEGSKA come from the germline V gene (reference sequence). V was clipped by 0 bases and J by 6 bases, with 14 bases between them. The CDR3 sequence is CSARDTRPGAEAFF. Written as DNA, the CDR3 is TGCAGTGCTAGAGATACCCGGCCCGGGGCTGAAGCTTTCTTT.

Ten or more counts support this clonotype. The genes are TRBV27 and TRBJ2-7, with 7 bases aligning to TRBD1. Looked up from germline, CDR1 is MNHEY and CDR2 is SMNVEV (reference sequence). V shed 6 bases and J 1 base; nucleotides not matched to a gene: 12. The CDR3 runs to 16 residues. The CDR3: CASRGQLGLRSYEQYF. The CDR3 DNA reads TGTGCCAGCAGGGGACAGTTGGGGCTGAGGTCCTACGAGCAGTACTTC.

The chain employs TRBV27 and TRBJ2-1; D unclear. The CDR3 covers 13 residues. Germline CDR1 reads MNHEY; CDR2 reads SMNVEV (reference sequence). The V end lost 6 bases, the J end lost 3 bases, and 9 bases lay between the germline ends. CDR3 region: CASSVGFYNEQFF. CDR3 in DNA: TGTGCCAGCAGCGTGGGATTCTACAATGAGCAGTTCTTC.

This clonotype was seen at least ten times. The chain is built from TRBV30 and TRBJ1-6; D uncertain. Germline CDR1 GTSNPN, CDR2 SVGIG (reference sequence). V lost 3 bases to trimming and J lost 6 bases, with 9 bases between them. This CDR3 is 13 amino acids long. The CDR3 loop is CAWRGRGNSPLHF. Written as DNA, the CDR3 is TGTGCCTGGAGAGGACGGGGTAATTCACCCCTCCACTTT.

This clonotype appeared a few times. This chain connects TRBV19 to TRBJ2-4, with 7 bases aligning to TRBD1. The V segment lost 5 bases and the J segment 6 bases; nucleotides outside the gene matches: 7. The V gene's germline CDR1 is LNHDA and CDR2 SQIVND (reference sequence). The CDR3 is made up of 14 amino acids. The CDR3 DNA reads as TGTGCCAGTAGTGCCGGGACAGTCGGAAACATTCAGTACTTC. Its translation is CASSAGTVGNIQYF.

This clonotype was counted ten times or more. This chain uses TRBV5-1 with TRBJ2-5, with 14 bases that match TRBD2. Germline V gene data show CDR1 as SGHRS and CDR2 as YFSETQ. CDR3 length: 16 amino acids. V was clipped by 3 bases and J by 5 bases; unmatched bases: 6. The CDR3 sequence is CASSYRLAGGKETQYF. CDR3 in DNA: TGCGCCAGCAGCTACCGACTAGCGGGAGGGAAGGAGACCCAGTACTTC.

The chain combines TRBV25-1 with TRBJ2-5; D might be TRBD2 (6 bases). Germline assignment: CDR1 MGHDK and CDR2 SYGVNS. This CDR3 has 13 residues. Between the trimmed V and J ends, which lost 3 bases and 9 bases, there was a span of 14 bases. This chain's CDR3 is CASSEARTGAQYF. CDR3 coding DNA: TGTGCCAGCAGTGAGGCTAGGACGGGGGCCCAGTACTTC.

V gene TRBV2 combines with J gene TRBJ2-1, with 9 bases that match TRBD2. Germline V gene lookup returns CDR1 SNHLY and CDR2 FYNNEI. The CDR3 totals 17 residues. Trimming removed 4 bases from V and 7 bases from J; junction bases left unmatched: 14. CDR3 in DNA: TGTGCCAGCAGTGGGGCTAGCGGGATGGCCCTTGGGAATGAGCAGTTCTTC. This gives the protein CASSGASGMALGNEQFF.

The chain recombines TRBV2 with TRBJ2-3; the D gene is possibly TRBD1 (6 bases). The V gene lost 8 bases and the J gene lost 3 bases, with 15 bases spanning the gap. The germline V gene has CDR1 SNHLY and CDR2 FYNNEI. The CDR3 covers 14 residues. The CDR3 spells CASGPLTGTDTQYF. The CDR3 DNA sequence: TGTGCCAGCGGCCCGCTTACAGGGACAGATACGCAGTATTTT. Looking up the rest from reference TRBV2 and TRBJ2-3 gives the full variable domain: EPEVTQTPSHQVTQMGQEVILRCVPISNHLYFYWYRQILGQKVEFLVSFYNNEISEKSEIFDDQFSVERPDGSNFTLKIRSTKLEDSAMYFCASGPLTGTDTQYFGPGTRLTVL.

V is TRBV28 and J is TRBJ1-5; TRBD1 matches 11 bases. This CDR3 contains 15 residues. Losses at the gene ends were 6 bases for V and 7 bases for J; bases not matched to a gene: 8. Germline V CDR1 and CDR2: MDHEN, SYDVKM. CDR3 in amino acids: CASSRGQGVEQPQHF. DNA of the CDR3: TGTGCCAGCAGCCGGGGACAGGGGGTGGAGCAGCCCCAGCATTTT.